This T cell receptor (beta chain) derives from a study of blood T cell repertoires in COVID-19. Turning to the study itself: Acute and convalescent COVID-19 specimens originated in the United States, Italy and Spain. In each case, the material was cDNA or gDNA derived from T cells, B-cell-depleted T cells, or PBMCs.

Per the germline V gene, CDR1 is SGHAT and CDR2 is FQNNGV. This CDR3 spans 15 amino acids. V lost 4 bases and J lost 1; bases outside the gene matches: 7. Authors' data handling: It was from reference gene primer amplification that nucleated cell counts were estimated. Repertoires were generated with immunoSEQ multiplex PCR, while TCRdb's copy carries only in-frame clones and drops some. The DNA was the basis for D and trimming; V, J and clone size are from that table. The profile shows roughly 150,000 clones, roughly 78% of them singletons. The sequenced sample was PBMCs or T cells enriched from blood (not recorded which). The chain carries TRBV11-2 and TRBJ2-7; TRBD1 matches at 7 bases. The clonotype originates from a woman aged 45-60 years who had recovered from COVID-19. The CDR3: CASSSNRDSSYEQYF. The CDR3, as DNA: TGTGCCAGCAGCTCAAACCGGGACAGTTCCTACGAGCAGTACTTC.